This T cell receptor beta chain comes out of a study of cytomegalovirus exposure and HLA in healthy donors. TCRdb's copy holds only in-frame clones and misses some; the assay was immunoSEQ multiplex PCR. The sample records 200,000 to 250,000 clones, about 83% being singletons. Trimming took off 1 base at V and 0 bases at J, with 8 bases between the two ends. Germline V lookup: CDR1 SGHVS, CDR2 FNYEAQ. The CDR3 contains 15 residues. The sequence derives from a man between 18 and 35 years old in good health and CMV-seronegative. J is TRBJ2-3 and V is TRBV7-6; D not certain. Sequencing input: PBMCs. The CDR3 DNA is TGTGCCAGCAGCTTAGTTGGCCTTAGCACAGATACGCAGTATTTT. Protein sequence: CASSLVGLSTDTQYF.